The T cell receptor beta chain described here comes from a study of patients and donors after allogeneic stem cell transplantation. Germline CDR1 reads MNHNY; CDR2 reads SVGAGI (reference sequence). V lost 0 bases, J lost 6 bases, and 12 bases lay in between. The CDR3 length is 14 residues. Via MiXCR, TCRdb re-called the RT-PCR reads, giving one row per CDR3 protein. The sample lists over 150,000 distinct CDR3 sequences; 30% were seen once. The chain couples TRBV6-6 to TRBJ2-7; D uncertain. This receptor was taken from a human donor who was either an allogeneic HSCT recipient or a stem cell or donor lymphocyte infusion donor (not recorded which). It is not recorded whose cells these are; they may come from a transplant donor. Sequenced: blood, either unsorted or a sorted T cell fraction (not recorded which). CDR3 protein: CASSYSSGSIEQYF. CDR3 bases: TGTGCCAGCAGTTACTCGTCCGGGTCGATCGAGCAGTACTTC.